The 30 T cell receptor beta chains reported below all come from one sample, sequenced in a study of cytomegalovirus exposure and HLA in healthy donors. The repertoire was sequenced with immunoSEQ multiplex PCR; TCRdb's copy has only in-frame clones and lacks some. The sample contains nearly 200,000 clones, 65% to 90% of which appear only once. The specimen was PBMCs. The receptors originated from a woman younger than 45 in good health and CMV-seropositive.

The V and J genes are TRBV6-1 and TRBJ1-4; TRBD1 matches at 11 bases. With V trimmed by 3 bases and J by 10 bases, 7 bases remained unmatched. Germline V CDR1 and CDR2: MNHNS, SASEGT. The CDR3 spans 15 residues. CDR3 sequence reads: CASSDRDRGSPKLFF. The CDR3 nucleotides are TGTGCCAGCAGTGATCGGGACAGGGGGAGTCCAAAACTGTTTTTT.

The count of this clone is one. The CDR3 DNA is TGTGCCAGCTCACCTAACAACCCAGCTGGGGCCAACGTCCTGACTTTC. Protein: CASSPNNPAGANVLTF. The chain couples TRBV18 to TRBJ2-6; no reliable D call. Trimming left V 3 bases short and J 2 bases short, with 11 bases between. Germline CDR1 KGHSH, CDR2 LQKENI. This CDR3 region has 16 residues.

The rearrangement links TRBV11-2 to TRBJ2-5, with 7 positions matching TRBD1. Germline CDR1 SGHAT, CDR2 FQNNGV. The CDR3 totals 15 residues. J was trimmed by 6 bases and V by 0 bases; bases with no gene match: 7. CDR3 bases: TGTGCCAGCAGCTTAGATCCAGACAGGGTGCAGACCCAGTACTTC. Its translation is CASSLDPDRVQTQYF.

As DNA, the CDR3 is TGTGCCAGCAGCTTGGGGACTAGCGGGAGCGAGCAGTACTTC. This gives the protein CASSLGTSGSEQYF. The V and J genes are TRBV7-9 and TRBJ2-7; 14 bases agree with TRBD2. V was pared by 3 bases and J by 6 bases, with 1 base of the junction left unmatched. CDR1 is SEHNR and CDR2 is FQNEAQ in the germline V gene (reference sequence). The CDR3 runs 14 residues.

The chain has TRBV11-2 and TRBJ2-1; possible D gene TRBD1, 6 bases. The CDR3 extends over 16 amino acids. Germline values: CDR1 SGHAT, CDR2 FQNNGV. Trimming stripped 5 bases from V and 4 bases from J, with 18 bases between. CDR3 DNA: TGTGCCAGCAGCCCGGACAGATTCGGGGTATACAATGAGCAGTTCTTC. Translating gives CASSPDRFGVYNEQFF.

V usage is TRBV6-1 and J usage is TRBJ1-5; no clear D. The CDR3 is 15 amino acids. Trimming cost V 7 bases and J 0 bases, with 13 bases left between them. In germline, CDR1 is MNHNS, CDR2 SASEGT. CDR3 sequence: CASNPGPYSNQPQHF. DNA of the CDR3: TGTGCCAGCAATCCAGGCCCGTATAGCAATCAGCCCCAGCATTTT.

This clone was detected only a few times. This chain uses TRBV6-1 with TRBJ2-5; 9 bases are shared with TRBD1. From germline, CDR1 is MNHNS and CDR2 SASEGT. V shed 2 bases, J shed 7 bases, and the junction held 11 bases outside the gene matches. CDR3 length: 16 residues. This chain's CDR3 is CASSETQGTGRGTQYF. CDR3 nucleotides: TGTGCCAGCAGTGAAACCCAGGGGACAGGGAGAGGGACCCAGTACTTC.

This chain joins TRBV5-1 and TRBJ2-3; D call uncertain. CDR1 is SGHRS, CDR2 YFSETQ, per germline. V was shortened by 1 base and J by 6 bases, with 15 bases between the two germline ends. The CDR3 contains 15 residues. Here the CDR3 reads CASSLQAAAEDTQYF. The CDR3 coding sequence is TGCGCCAGCAGCTTGCAGGCCGCAGCTGAGGATACGCAGTATTTT.

The gene calls are TRBV10-3 and TRBJ2-7; 7 bases match TRBD1. This CDR3 contains 13 residues. The V gene end was trimmed by 7 bases and the J gene end by 3 bases; junction bases not matched to a gene: 6. The germline gives CDR1 ENHRY, CDR2 SYGVKD. The CDR3 DNA follows: TGTGCCATCACTCCGGGACAGAACTACGAGCAGTACTTC. Translation gives CAITPGQNYEQYF.

This rearrangement joins TRBV5-1 to TRBJ1-1; tentatively, D is TRBD1 (6 bases). The germline V gene encodes CDR1 SGHRS and CDR2 YFSETQ. The CDR3 covers 14 residues. V was cut by 0 bases and J by 4 bases, with 10 bases left in between. The CDR3 DNA reads TGCGCCAGCAGCTTGGGAGGGACACTCACTGAAGCTTTCTTT. Translation: CASSLGGTLTEAFF.

The rearrangement uses TRBV6-1 and TRBJ1-3; D is unresolved. V was pared by 2 bases and J by 0 bases, with 11 bases between. Germline V gene data show CDR1 as MNHNS and CDR2 as SASEGT. This CDR3 spans 16 amino acids. CDR3 in amino acids: CASSEQITISGNTIYF. The CDR3 bases are TGTGCCAGCAGTGAACAGATAACTATCTCTGGAAACACCATATATTTT.

This chain connects TRBV6-4 to TRBJ1-2, with 8 bases identical to TRBD1. J was trimmed by 8 bases and V by 3 bases; bases with no gene match: 8. Germline lookup yields CDR1 MRHNA and CDR2 SNTAGT. There are 14 residues in the CDR3. The CDR3, as DNA: TGTGCCAGCAGTGAAGACAGGGGAATAGGAGGCTACACCTTC. As protein: CASSEDRGIGGYTF.

The V gene is TRBV19, the J gene TRBJ1-1, with 9 positions matching TRBD1. With 8 bases clipped from V and 4 bases from J, the junction kept 8 bases outside the gene matches. Germline V gives CDR1 LNHDA, CDR2 SQIVND (reference sequence). This CDR3 region has 14 residues. The CDR3: CASGDREVGTEAFF. The DNA for the CDR3 is TGTGCCAGTGGGGACAGGGAAGTAGGCACTGAAGCTTTCTTT.

The chain carries TRBV2 and TRBJ2-1; 8 bases map to TRBD1. The CDR3 has 12 residues. After removal of 6 bases from V and 9 bases from J, the junction contained 4 bases not matched to a gene. Germline V gene lookup returns CDR1 SNHLY and CDR2 FYNNEI. CDR3 nucleotides: TGTGCCAGCAGACAGGGGGTGAGTGAGCAGTTCTTC. Its translation is CASRQGVSEQFF.

V and J are TRBV6-5 and TRBJ2-7, with 9 bases aligning to TRBD2. This CDR3 has 14 amino acids. Germline values: CDR1 MNHEY, CDR2 SVGAGI. With V trimmed by 2 bases and J by 3 bases, 2 bases remained unmatched. DNA of the CDR3: TGTGCCAGCAGTTACGGGACTAGCCTCTACGAGCAGTACTTC. It translates to CASSYGTSLYEQYF.

The V call is TRBV2, the J call TRBJ2-1; D ambiguous. Germline CDR1 is SNHLY and CDR2 is FYNNEI. Trimming left V 4 bases short and J 5 bases short, with 3 bases between. The CDR3 totals 11 residues. DNA for the CDR3: TGTGCCAGCAGTGGGCACAATGAGCAGTTCTTC. Encoded protein: CASSGHNEQFF. The variable domain in full, with the rest retrieved from reference TRBV2 and TRBJ2-1, is EPEVTQTPSHQVTQMGQEVILRCVPISNHLYFYWYRQILGQKVEFLVSFYNNEISEKSEIFDDQFSVERPDGSNFTLKIRSTKLEDSAMYFCASSGHNEQFFGPGTRLTVL.

The rearrangement links TRBV2 to TRBJ1-1, with 7 bases aligning to TRBD1. The germline gives CDR1 SNHLY, CDR2 FYNNEI. The CDR3 covers 15 residues. The V and J ends lost 6 bases and 3 bases, in that order; junction bases with no gene match: 10. The CDR3 bases are TGTGCCAGCAGGCAGAGGGGGCCCTGGGACACTGAAGCTTTCTTT. Protein: CASRQRGPWDTEAFF.

The CDR3: CASSGVGTVYGYTF. In DNA, the CDR3 is TGTGCCAGCTCGGGCGTGGGGACAGTCTATGGCTACACCTTC. J is TRBJ1-2 and V is TRBV6-6, with TRBD1 matching over 7 bases. Trimming took 8 bases from V and 4 from J; bases not matched to a gene: 10. The CDR3 contains 14 residues. The germline gives CDR1 MNHNY, CDR2 SVGAGI (reference sequence).

This clone has a single count. The chain recombines TRBV19 with TRBJ2-7; D might be TRBD1 (6 bases). The germline V gene has CDR1 LNHDA and CDR2 SQIVND (reference sequence). The V and J ends lost 5 bases and 6 bases respectively, with 14 bases between them. This CDR3 region has 13 residues. The CDR3 DNA reads as TGTGCCAGTAGTCAGACAGGCCCGAGCGAGCAGTACTTC. Encoded protein: CASSQTGPSEQYF.

This clone was picked up a small number of times. The chain links TRBV18 to TRBJ2-2; a weak D match, TRBD2 (6 bases). The V gene lost 3 bases and the J gene lost 6 bases, with 8 bases spanning the gap. Germline V gives CDR1 KGHSH, CDR2 LQKENI. The CDR3 extends over 13 amino acids. The CDR3 is CASSPREAGELFF. The CDR3 coding sequence is TGTGCCAGCTCACCCAGGGAGGCCGGGGAGCTGTTTTTT.

The V call is TRBV2, the J call TRBJ2-4; 7 nucleotides match TRBD1. V was pared by 6 bases and J by 4 bases, with 9 bases of the junction left unmatched. The V gene's germline CDR1 is SNHLY and CDR2 FYNNEI. The CDR3 length is 15 residues. CDR3 sequence reads: CASRDPGTEKNIQYF. The DNA of the CDR3 is TGTGCCAGCAGGGATCCCGGGACAGAGAAAAACATTCAGTACTTC. Using reference TRBV2 and TRBJ2-4 for the parts outside the CDR3, the full variable domain is EPEVTQTPSHQVTQMGQEVILRCVPISNHLYFYWYRQILGQKVEFLVSFYNNEISEKSEIFDDQFSVERPDGSNFTLKIRSTKLEDSAMYFCASRDPGTEKNIQYFGAGTRLSVL.

V and J are TRBV4-1 and TRBJ2-1; 7 bases map to TRBD2. Germline trimming cut 0 bases from V and 2 bases from J; bases unmatched to any gene: 1. In germline, CDR1 is MGHRA, CDR2 YSYEKL. The CDR3 extends over 15 amino acids. CDR3 in DNA: TGCGCCAGCAGCCAAGAGGCGGGAGCCTACAATGAGCAGTTCTTC. Amino acids: CASSQEAGAYNEQFF.

This chain uses TRBV19 with TRBJ2-7, with 8 bases matching TRBD2. Germline CDR1 reads LNHDA; CDR2 reads SQIVND (reference sequence). The CDR3 extends over 15 amino acids. The J segment lost 4 bases and the V segment lost 3 bases, leaving 8 bases of the junction unmatched. CDR3 sequence reads: CASSIGSGSGYEQYF. CDR3 bases: TGTGCCAGTAGTATCGGAAGCGGGAGTGGATACGAGCAGTACTTC.

The J gene is TRBJ2-7, the V gene TRBV5-1, with TRBD1 as a possible D gene (5 bases). CDR3 length equals 14 residues. Germline V CDR1 and CDR2: SGHRS, YFSETQ. Trimming removed 4 bases from V and 2 bases from J, with 13 bases in between. The chain's CDR3 is CASSTRTLPYEQYF. CDR3 DNA sequence: TGCGCCAGCAGCACCCGGACATTACCCTACGAGCAGTACTTC.

The rearrangement joins TRBV6-6 to TRBJ2-7, with D maybe TRBD1 (6 bases). V lost 6 bases to trimming and J lost 0 bases, with 15 bases between them. The CDR3 runs 15 residues. Germline values: CDR1 MNHNY, CDR2 SVGAGI (reference sequence). CDR3 sequence reads: CASSTTGRDSYEQYF. In DNA form, the CDR3 reads TGTGCCAGCAGCACGACAGGCCGCGACTCCTACGAGCAGTACTTC.

The chain has TRBV9 and TRBJ2-1; TRBD2 is a possible D gene (5 bases). In germline, CDR1 is SGDLS, CDR2 YYNGEE. V was trimmed by 2 bases and J by 1 base, leaving 16 bases between them. This CDR3 has 17 residues. CDR3 protein: CASSVTAGQRSYNEQFF. In nucleotides, the CDR3 is TGTGCCAGCAGCGTCACGGCCGGGCAGCGGTCCTACAATGAGCAGTTCTTC.

The chain is built from TRBV2 and TRBJ2-7, with 10 bases identical to TRBD2. V gave up 5 bases and J gave up 4 bases; unmatched junction bases: 8. The CDR3 length is 15 residues. Germline CDR1 and CDR2: SNHLY and FYNNEI. CDR3 loop: CASSRLGLAEYEQYF. In DNA, the CDR3 is TGTGCCAGCAGTCGATTAGGACTAGCGGAATACGAGCAGTACTTC.

The chain links TRBV6-5 to TRBJ2-3, with no clear D. CDR3 length equals 15 residues. Germline assignment: CDR1 MNHEY and CDR2 SVGAGI. Trimming took off 0 bases at V and 6 bases at J, with 13 bases between the two ends. CDR3 residues: CASSYSMVQADTQYF. DNA for the CDR3: TGTGCCAGCAGTTACTCGATGGTCCAGGCCGATACGCAGTATTTT.

This chain connects TRBV28 to TRBJ1-5, with TRBD1 matching over 9 bases. The V gene's germline CDR1 is MDHEN and CDR2 SYDVKM. The CDR3 extends over 16 amino acids. V was clipped by 2 bases and J by 4 bases; unmatched bases: 6. CDR3 amino acids: CASSLLGTGFNQPQHF. The CDR3 DNA reads TGTGCCAGCAGTTTACTCGGGACAGGGTTTAATCAGCCCCAGCATTTT. The whole variable domain, remainder taken from reference TRBV28 and TRBJ1-5, is DVKVTQSSRYLVKRTGEKVFLECVQDMDHENMFWYRQDPGLGLRLIYFSYDVKMKEKGDIPEGYSVSREKKERFSLILESASTNQTSMYLCASSLLGTGFNQPQHFGDGTRLSIL.

The rearrangement links TRBV27 to TRBJ2-2, with 7 positions matching TRBD1. V trimming: 6 bases; J trimming: 4 bases; junction bases outside the gene matches: 11. The germline V gene has CDR1 MNHEY and CDR2 SMNVEV (reference sequence). The CDR3 totals 16 residues. The CDR3 DNA is TGTGCCAGCAGCGCGGACAGGCAGGGAGTCACCGGGGAGCTGTTTTTT. It is translated as CASSADRQGVTGELFF.